This T cell receptor beta chain comes out of a study of naive and memory T cell subsets. About this clonotype itself: No antigen is known for it.

The beta constant-region primer was an equimolar mix of two oligonucleotides covering TRBC1 and TRBC2. TCRdb reanalysed the UMI-ligation and nested PCR reads using MiXCR and keeps one entry per CDR3 protein. Of 140,000 to 150,000 distinct CDR3 sequences listed, 17% are singletons. Cells stained for CD3, CD4, CD8, CD45RA and CD27 were sorted into four subsets. The CDR3 totals 12 residues. Trimming took 1 base from V and 2 from J, leaving 3 bases between them. Germline V lookup: CDR1 DFQATT, CDR2 SNEGSKA (reference sequence). Study-level points and caveats: Naive and memory repertoire findings lacked a ground truth for validation. Diversity fell and Gini index rose from naive through CM, EM, EMRA. Expression changes during T cell differentiation may affect RNA-based TCR counts.

V usage is TRBV20-1 and J usage is TRBJ1-5; D call uncertain. Source material: naive CD4+ T cells from blood. The source of this sequence is a human donor in good health. The CDR3 is CSARAGNQPQHF. DNA of the CDR3: TGCAGTGCTAGAGCCGGCAATCAGCCCCAGCATTTT.